This T cell receptor beta chain was identified during a study of blood T cell repertoires in COVID-19. For the study at large: Specimens from acute and convalescent COVID-19 originated in the United States, Italy and Spain. T cells, B-cell-depleted T cells, or PBMCs provided the cDNA or gDNA that served as material.

The cohort comprised adults aged 18 to 89 years residing in under 30 US areas. Symptom resolution, clearance, or two negative PCRs marked donors in Cohort 3 as recovered. Assay: immunoSEQ multiplex PCR; the TCRdb copy retains only in-frame clones and omits some. Of 200,000 to 250,000 clones in the sample, roughly four fifths were seen once. The source is a man in his forties or fifties who had recovered from COVID-19. The sequenced sample consisted of PBMCs or T cells enriched from blood (not recorded which).

The CDR3 is CASRVQTGPGEAFF. The CDR3 DNA reads TGTGCCAGCAGGGTACAGACCGGCCCGGGGGAAGCTTTCTTT. The chain is built from TRBV2 and TRBJ1-1; D is unclear. CDR3 length: 14 residues. V shed 6 bases and J shed 8 bases, with 19 bases lying between them. Germline lookup yields CDR1 SNHLY and CDR2 FYNNEI.